Listed below are T cell receptor beta chains from one sample, sequenced in a study of metastatic and nonmetastatic thyroid tumors. From the PCR reads, TCRdb re-called clones with MiXCR. The sample has approximately 12,000 clones; around 33% are singletons. The sample comprised tumor tissue. The origin of the receptors is a male donor with papillary thyroid cancer or a benign thyroid nodule (not recorded which). Some clones in this sample may be carry-over from other donors' samples. Each CDR3 is given with its conserved first and last residue. Each record gives: V gene, D gene, clone size, J gene, CDR3 DNA, CDR3 protein. D genes are given only for firm matches. Clone size is given for some rows only: seen once, a few or many times, or a class if the clone is expanded.

V gene: TRBV19
D gene: NA
clone size: NA
J gene: TRBJ2-5
CDR3 DNA: TGTGCCAGTAGTAAAGGGGAGACCCAGTACTTC
CDR3 protein: CASSKGETQYF

V gene: TRBV20-1
D gene: NA
clone size: NA
J gene: TRBJ1-5
CDR3 DNA: TGCAGTGCTAGAGCCCAGGCATATAGCAATCAGCCCCAGCATTTT
CDR3 protein: CSARAQAYSNQPQHF

V gene: TRBV6-1
D gene: NA
clone size: NA
J gene: TRBJ1-4
CDR3 DNA: TGTGCCAGCAGTGATAGGGTTGGGTCAAATGAAAAACTGTTTTTT
CDR3 protein: CASSDRVGSNEKLFF

V gene: TRBV20-1
D gene: NA
clone size: medium-sized
J gene: TRBJ1-3
CDR3 DNA: TGCAGTGCTACGGCAGGAGGGGGGATCGGAAACACCATATATTTT
CDR3 protein: CSATAGGGIGNTIYF

V gene: TRBV6-1
D gene: TRBD2
clone size: NA
J gene: TRBJ2-1
CDR3 DNA: TGTGCCAGCAGTATATCCAGCGGGGCCCCCCCTTGGAATGAGCAGTTCTTC
CDR3 protein: CASSISSGAPPWNEQFF

V gene: TRBV6-1
D gene: NA
clone size: few
J gene: TRBJ2-1
CDR3 DNA: TGTGCCAGCACCCGACTAGAGTCCCGCAATGAGCAGTTCTTC
CDR3 protein: CASTRLESRNEQFF

V gene: TRBV13
D gene: TRBD2
clone size: NA
J gene: TRBJ2-2
CDR3 DNA: TGTGCCAGCAGGCCTAGCGGGAGGAGGGCCGGGGAGCTGTTTTTT
CDR3 protein: CASRPSGRRAGELFF

V gene: TRBV7-6
D gene: TRBD1
clone size: NA
J gene: TRBJ2-7
CDR3 DNA: TGTGCCAGCAGCCCCACGGGACAGAGCTCCTACGAGCAGTACTTC
CDR3 protein: CASSPTGQSSYEQYF

V gene: TRBV20-1
D gene: NA
clone size: NA
J gene: TRBJ2-5
CDR3 DNA: TGCAGTGCTAGAGATCAAACCGGGACTGGGGAGACCCAGTACTTC
CDR3 protein: CSARDQTGTGETQYF

V gene: TRBV6-1
D gene: NA
clone size: NA
J gene: TRBJ1-5
CDR3 DNA: TGTGCCAGCAGCCCGAACGCGAATCAGCCCCAGCATTTT
CDR3 protein: CASSPNANQPQHF

V gene: TRBV18
D gene: TRBD2
clone size: NA
J gene: TRBJ2-7
CDR3 DNA: TGTGCCAGCTCACCAGGGGCGGGAGGGCCCTACGAGCAGTACTTC
CDR3 protein: CASSPGAGGPYEQYF

V gene: TRBV12-3/TRBV12-4
D gene: NA
clone size: NA
J gene: TRBJ1-2
CDR3 DNA: TGTGCCAGCTGGGGCCAGGGGCCTTATTTCTTC
CDR3 protein: CASWGQGPYFF

V gene: TRBV6-1
D gene: NA
clone size: few
J gene: TRBJ1-3
CDR3 DNA: TGTGCCAGCATTGAGGGAAGGAACACCATCTATTTT
CDR3 protein: CASIEGRNTIYF

V gene: TRBV5-1
D gene: TRBD1
clone size: NA
J gene: TRBJ1-2
CDR3 DNA: TGCGCCAGCAGCTTCGGGACAGGGATAGGCTACACCTTC
CDR3 protein: CASSFGTGIGYTF

V gene: TRBV28
D gene: NA
clone size: NA
J gene: TRBJ1-5
CDR3 DNA: TGTGCCAGCAGCCAGGGACGCAGCAATCAGCCCCAGCATTTT
CDR3 protein: CASSQGRSNQPQHF

V gene: TRBV7-3
D gene: NA
clone size: NA
J gene: TRBJ2-3
CDR3 DNA: TGTGCCAGCAGCCCTTCATTGCTGGGCACAGATACGCAGTATTTT
CDR3 protein: CASSPSLLGTDTQYF

V gene: TRBV19
D gene: TRBD1
clone size: NA
J gene: TRBJ2-2
CDR3 DNA: TGTGCCAGTAGCTTGGGACAGGGGGACGGGGAGCTGTTTTTT
CDR3 protein: CASSLGQGDGELFF

V gene: TRBV27
D gene: TRBD1
clone size: few
J gene: TRBJ1-2
CDR3 DNA: TGTGCCAGCAGTTTTCGTACAGGGGTGGGGGGCTACACCTTC
CDR3 protein: CASSFRTGVGGYTF

V gene: TRBV24-1
D gene: NA
clone size: NA
J gene: TRBJ2-7
CDR3 DNA: TGTGCCACCAGTGATTTGGGGCAGGGGGGCGGCCCCTACGAGCAGTACTTC
CDR3 protein: CATSDLGQGGGPYEQYF

V gene: TRBV7-2
D gene: NA
clone size: few
J gene: TRBJ2-3
CDR3 DNA: TGTGCCAGCAGCTTATTTGGAGATACGCAGTATTTT
CDR3 protein: CASSLFGDTQYF

V gene: TRBV12-3/TRBV12-4
D gene: NA
clone size: few
J gene: TRBJ2-7
CDR3 DNA: TGTGCCAGCAGTAACGGGGTCGAGCAGTACTTC
CDR3 protein: CASSNGVEQYF

V gene: TRBV7-6
D gene: TRBD2
clone size: once
J gene: TRBJ2-5
CDR3 DNA: TGTGCCAGCAGCTTAGGGGCTCGGCTAGCGGGAGGAATTGGGCAAGAGACCCAGTACTTC
CDR3 protein: CASSLGARLAGGIGQETQYF

V gene: TRBV27
D gene: NA
clone size: few
J gene: TRBJ2-1
CDR3 DNA: TGTGCCAGCAGGGAGTGGGGGACCACCCTTCAGAACAATGAGCAGTTCTTC
CDR3 protein: CASREWGTTLQNNEQFF

V gene: TRBV5-1
D gene: TRBD2
clone size: NA
J gene: TRBJ2-7
CDR3 DNA: TGCGCCAGCAGCAAGGGACTAGCGGGGTACGAGCAGTACTTC
CDR3 protein: CASSKGLAGYEQYF

V gene: TRBV5-1
D gene: TRBD1
clone size: NA
J gene: TRBJ1-2
CDR3 DNA: TGCGCCAGCAGCCCCCGGGACAGGGGGCCAGATGGCTACACCTTC
CDR3 protein: CASSPRDRGPDGYTF

V gene: TRBV6-2/TRBV6-3
D gene: TRBD2
clone size: few
J gene: TRBJ2-1
CDR3 DNA: TGTGCCAGCAGTTACTCCCTGGGGACTAGCGGGAGACCAGACAATGAGCAGTTCTTC
CDR3 protein: CASSYSLGTSGRPDNEQFF

V gene: TRBV9
D gene: NA
clone size: once
J gene: TRBJ2-7
CDR3 DNA: TGTGCCAGCAGCGTAGGGGCCGGGACACCCACCACCGAGCAGTACTTC
CDR3 protein: CASSVGAGTPTTEQYF

V gene: TRBV11-1
D gene: TRBD2
clone size: NA
J gene: TRBJ2-3
CDR3 DNA: TGTGCCAGCAGCTTAGTGCTCAGCGGGGGAGATACGCAGTATTTT
CDR3 protein: CASSLVLSGGDTQYF

V gene: TRBV2
D gene: TRBD1
clone size: NA
J gene: TRBJ1-2
CDR3 DNA: TGTGCCAGCAGCCCCCGGGACAGGGGAGGCTACACCTTC
CDR3 protein: CASSPRDRGGYTF

V gene: TRBV5-1
D gene: TRBD1
clone size: NA
J gene: TRBJ1-5
CDR3 DNA: TGCGCCAGCAGCTTGGAGACAGGGGGTGCGCCCCAGCATTTT
CDR3 protein: CASSLETGGAPQHF

V gene: TRBV19
D gene: NA
clone size: NA
J gene: TRBJ1-2
CDR3 DNA: TGTGCCAGTAGTACACCGGGAGGTAATAACTATGGCTACACCTTC
CDR3 protein: CASSTPGGNNYGYTF

V gene: TRBV6-5
D gene: NA
clone size: NA
J gene: TRBJ2-5
CDR3 DNA: TGTGCCAGCAGTTCAGGACACCCTCGGGAGACCCAGTACTTC
CDR3 protein: CASSSGHPRETQYF

V gene: TRBV29-1
D gene: NA
clone size: few
J gene: TRBJ1-2
CDR3 DNA: TGCAGCGTAGAGAACCCAACGAACTATGGCTACACCTTC
CDR3 protein: CSVENPTNYGYTF

V gene: TRBV6-5
D gene: TRBD2
clone size: few
J gene: TRBJ2-1
CDR3 DNA: TGTGCCAGCAGTTCACGGGAGGCCGCTGGCATGGTCCAGTTCTTC
CDR3 protein: CASSSREAAGMVQFF

V gene: TRBV6-1
D gene: NA
clone size: few
J gene: TRBJ2-1
CDR3 DNA: TGTGCCAGCAAGGCAGGGGACTACAATGAGCAGTTCTTC
CDR3 protein: CASKAGDYNEQFF

V gene: TRBV5-1
D gene: NA
clone size: NA
J gene: TRBJ2-1
CDR3 DNA: TGCGCCAGCAGCTTGGAGGCCCTGTCTATCGGGGAGCAGTTCTTC
CDR3 protein: CASSLEALSIGEQFF

V gene: TRBV12-3/TRBV12-4
D gene: TRBD2
clone size: few
J gene: TRBJ2-1
CDR3 DNA: TGTGCCAGCAGTTTTGATACCGGGACTAGCTATCATCAGGAGTTCTTC
CDR3 protein: CASSFDTGTSYHQEFF

V gene: TRBV12-3/TRBV12-4
D gene: NA
clone size: few
J gene: TRBJ2-1
CDR3 DNA: TGTGCCAGCAGTTTCATTTCCAGGGGTTGGGGCAATGAGCAGTTCTTC
CDR3 protein: CASSFISRGWGNEQFF

V gene: TRBV30
D gene: TRBD1
clone size: NA
J gene: TRBJ2-2
CDR3 DNA: TGTGCCTGGAGAGACAGGGGGCAGGACACCGGGGAGCTGTTTTTT
CDR3 protein: CAWRDRGQDTGELFF

V gene: TRBV30
D gene: NA
clone size: NA
J gene: TRBJ1-1
CDR3 DNA: TGTGCCTGGAGTTGGAAAGGGGGGCCTCGAGCTTTCTTT
CDR3 protein: CAWSWKGGPRAFF

V gene: TRBV6-1
D gene: NA
clone size: many
J gene: TRBJ2-7
CDR3 DNA: TGTGCCAGCAGTGAACTGGACAGCTTAACCACCTACGAGCAGTACTTC
CDR3 protein: CASSELDSLTTYEQYF

V gene: TRBV12-3/TRBV12-4
D gene: NA
clone size: NA
J gene: TRBJ2-5
CDR3 DNA: TGTGCCAGCAGTTTAGCAGGGGTCGAGACCCAGTACTTC
CDR3 protein: CASSLAGVETQYF

V gene: TRBV20-1
D gene: NA
clone size: NA
J gene: TRBJ1-5
CDR3 DNA: TGCAGTGCTAGAGAAAGAGGACATCAGCCCCAGCATTTT
CDR3 protein: CSARERGHQPQHF

V gene: TRBV4-1
D gene: NA
clone size: once
J gene: TRBJ1-2
CDR3 DNA: TGCGCCAGCAGCCAGGCAGGCTACTATGGCTACACCTTC
CDR3 protein: CASSQAGYYGYTF

V gene: TRBV19
D gene: NA
clone size: NA
J gene: TRBJ1-2
CDR3 DNA: TGTGCCAGTAGTATTCCCGGGACTGTGTATGGCTACACCTTC
CDR3 protein: CASSIPGTVYGYTF

V gene: TRBV5-1
D gene: NA
clone size: NA
J gene: TRBJ2-3
CDR3 DNA: TGCGCCAGCAGCGCCCAAGCAGGTGGTAGCACAGATACGCAGTATTTT
CDR3 protein: CASSAQAGGSTDTQYF

V gene: TRBV6-2/TRBV6-3
D gene: TRBD1
clone size: NA
J gene: TRBJ1-5
CDR3 DNA: TGTGCCAGCAGTTACTCAGCATCGACGGGACAGACCCAGCATTTT
CDR3 protein: CASSYSASTGQTQHF